The 12 T cell receptor beta chains presented below share a single source sample, sequenced in a study of OX40 agonist ivuxolimab in advanced cancers. The protocol was immunoSEQ multiplex PCR, while the TCRdb copy is restricted to in-frame clones and leaves out a portion. Counted here are fewer than 120,000 clones, approximately 90% occurring once; the ten biggest clones make up approximately 0.29%. This specimen was CD4+ or CD8+ T cells sorted from blood, taken in a trial of the OX40 agonist ivuxolimab. The receptors stem from an adult with an advanced solid tumor such as melanoma, head and neck, liver or kidney cancer.

This chain uses TRBV10-3 with TRBJ2-2, with TRBD2 as a possible D gene (5 bases). The CDR3 loop spans 14 amino acids. Germline-derived CDR1 and CDR2 are ENHRY and SYGVKD. Trimming removed 4 bases at V and 3 bases at J, with 9 bases between. The CDR3 region is CAISVREDTGELFF. DNA of the CDR3: TGTGCCATCAGTGTTCGGGAAGACACCGGGGAGCTGTTTTTT.

This clone was recorded once. This chain uses TRBV5-6 with TRBJ1-3; D remains ambiguous. V lost 8 bases and J lost 0, with 18 bases in between. The CDR3 contains 16 residues. The germline V gene has CDR1 SGHDT and CDR2 YYEEEE. The CDR3 DNA reads TGTGCCAGTTACTTTTTTGGTGGGCACTCTGGAAACACCATATATTTT. This encodes CASYFFGGHSGNTIYF.

This clone appeared a few times. CDR3 loop: CASSPGGRALADTQYF. The CDR3 nucleotides are TGTGCCAGCAGCCCGGGGGGGAGGGCCCTCGCAGATACGCAGTATTTT. The chain combines TRBV7-9 with TRBJ2-3, with 8 bases matching TRBD2. This CDR3 is built from 16 residues. Germline lookup yields CDR1 SEHNR and CDR2 FQNEAQ (reference sequence). The V gene end was trimmed by 5 bases and the J gene end by 4 bases; junction bases not matched to a gene: 11.

The rearrangement uses TRBV10-3 and TRBJ2-5; the D gene is possibly TRBD1 (5 bases). V lost 3 bases to trimming and J lost 4 bases, with 9 bases between them. This CDR3 comprises 13 residues. Germline V gene lookup returns CDR1 ENHRY and CDR2 SYGVKD. The CDR3 spells CAISDRVRETQYF. The CDR3 DNA reads as TGTGCCATCAGTGACAGGGTGAGAGAGACCCAGTACTTC.

The rearrangement uses TRBV19 and TRBJ1-6; D unresolved. The V end lost 5 bases, the J end lost 10 bases, and 9 bases lay between the germline ends. The CDR3 runs to 12 residues. Germline-derived CDR1 and CDR2 are LNHDA and SQIVND (reference sequence). The CDR3 loop is CASSQSESPLHF. In nucleotides, the CDR3 is TGTGCCAGTAGTCAGTCCGAATCACCCCTCCACTTT. Filled out from reference TRBV19 and TRBJ1-6, the complete variable domain reads DGGITQSPKYLFRKEGQNVTLSCEQNLNHDAMYWYRQDPGQGLRLIYYSQIVNDFQKGDIAEGYSVSREKKESFPLTVTSAQKNPTAFYLCASSQSESPLHFGNGTRLTVT.

The chain carries TRBV6-6 and TRBJ1-1; tentatively, D is TRBD1 (6 bases). This CDR3 spans 16 amino acids. Germline values: CDR1 MNHNY, CDR2 SVGAGI (reference sequence). Trimming removed 2 bases from V and 0 bases from J, with 13 bases in between. As DNA, the CDR3 is TGTGCCAGCAGTTACGGGACATTCCGGGTGAACACTGAAGCTTTCTTT. This sequence encodes CASSYGTFRVNTEAFF.

CDR3 loop: CASSSRSAGEGHEQYF. DNA for the CDR3: TGTGCCAGCAGTTCTCGCTCTGCCGGGGAGGGTCACGAGCAGTACTTC. The chain employs TRBV6-6 and TRBJ2-5, with 7 bases matching TRBD2. TRBJ2-7 explains the end of the DNA better; the J call may be wrong. CDR3 length: 16 residues. Germline loops: CDR1 MNHNY, CDR2 SVGAGI (reference sequence).

This chain uses TRBV7-8 with TRBJ1-2, with no clear D. V was shortened by 4 bases and J by 8 bases, with 23 bases between the two germline ends. The CDR3 contains 16 residues. CDR1 SGHVS and CDR2 FQNEAQ come from the germline V gene. CDR3 sequence: CASSSRRFSDASGYTF. The DNA of the CDR3 is TGTGCCAGCAGCTCACGGCGGTTTTCTGACGCATCGGGCTACACCTTC.

The chain has TRBV11-2 and TRBJ1-2, with D perhaps TRBD1 (5 bases). This CDR3 comprises 15 residues. The V and J ends lost 5 bases and 4 bases respectively, with 17 bases between them. Germline V lookup: CDR1 SGHAT, CDR2 FQNNGV. CDR3 DNA: TGTGCCAGCAGCGCCCAGGGAGGGGTAGGCTATGGCTACACCTTC. This gives the protein CASSAQGGVGYGYTF.

The chain uses TRBV11-2 and TRBJ2-7, with 9 bases aligning to TRBD1. V trimming: 4 bases; J trimming: 5 bases; junction bases outside the gene matches: 3. The germline gives CDR1 SGHAT, CDR2 FQNNGV. The CDR3 spans 13 residues. DNA for the CDR3: TGTGCCAGCAGCTGGGACAGGGCCAACGAGCAGTACTTC. Translation: CASSWDRANEQYF.

V usage is TRBV11-2 and J usage is TRBJ1-2; 10 bases line up with TRBD1. V gave up 6 bases and J gave up 4 bases; unmatched junction bases: 8. The CDR3 has 15 amino acids. CDR1 and CDR2 (germline): SGHAT, FQNNGV. The CDR3 coding sequence is TGTGCCAGCAGAAGAGACAGGGGGCACATCTATGGCTACACCTTC. Its protein product is CASRRDRGHIYGYTF. Together with reference TRBV11-2 and TRBJ1-2, the CDR3 gives the full variable domain: EAGVAQSPRYKIIEKRQSVAFWCNPISGHATLYWYQQILGQGPKLLIQFQNNGVVDDSQLPKDRFSAERLKGVDSTLKIQPAKLEDSAVYLCASRRDRGHIYGYTFGSGTRLTVV.

This clone came up once. The V call is TRBV7-3, the J call TRBJ2-2; 7 bases are a match to TRBD1. Germline loops: CDR1 SGHTA, CDR2 FQGTGA. There are 16 residues in the CDR3. Trimming took 3 bases from V and 5 from J; bases not matched to a gene: 9. The CDR3 reads CASSFTGAPRTGELFF. In nucleotides, the CDR3 is TGTGCCAGCAGCTTTACAGGGGCCCCGAGGACCGGGGAGCTGTTTTTT.